The subject of this entry is one T cell receptor (beta chain). Its specificity is not known. This entry comes from a study of identical twins. The study's findings and limits: Twin-shared out-of-frame alpha sequences were enriched for low generation probability. In cord blood, abundant beta clonotypes had fewer insertions; memory showed no trend. Excess twin sharing in beta out-of-frame sequences was weaker.

V shed 5 bases, J shed 4 bases, and the junction held 4 bases outside the gene matches. The CDR3 is made up of 14 amino acids. The germline CDR1 and CDR2 sequences are LGHDT and YNNKEL (reference sequence). TCRdb used MiXCR to reprocess the 5' RACE reads, holding one entry per CDR3 protein. Of 500,000 to 700,000 distinct CDR3 sequences in the sample, less than 9% were seen once. Healthy Caucasians provided all donations. This sample also appeared in a second study, on yellow fever vaccine responses in identical twins.

The specimen sequenced was PBMCs. This clonotype was sampled from a woman between 18 and 30 years old in good health. The V gene is TRBV3-1, the J gene TRBJ2-3; 9 nucleotides align to TRBD2. CDR3 nucleotide sequence: TGTGCCAGCAGCGAATCTAGCGGGGCAGATACGCAGTATTTT. Its translation: CASSESSGADTQYF.